The text below deals with one T cell receptor (beta chain). Its antigen is not known. These data come from a study of T cells in Graves' hyperthyroidism and ophthalmopathy. Overall study results and limits: By a 13 V-J model, ophthalmopathy was set apart from stable hyperthyroidism.

The V and J ends lost 0 bases and 4 bases, in that order; junction bases with no gene match: 7. CDR1 and CDR2 from the germline V gene are KGHSH and LQKENI. This CDR3 has 17 residues. From RNA transcripts, TCR beta CDR3 regions were amplified. Initially, a first-round RT-PCR of the TCR CDR3 employed the HTBI primer set. One entry per CDR3 protein, called by TCRdb with MiXCR from the multiplex PCR reads. The repertoire holds around 500,000 distinct CDR3 sequences, with about 15% as singletons. V is TRBV18 and J is TRBJ2-2; the match to TRBD2 covers 8 bases. Material for sequencing was blood. The TCR was taken from a woman in her 40s with Graves' hyperthyroidism. CDR3 amino acids: CASSPPVVAGTTGELFF. The CDR3 DNA reads as TGTGCCAGCTCACCACCGGTGGTAGCGGGAACCACCGGGGAGCTGTTTTTT.